What follows are 27 T cell receptor beta chains derived from one specimen sequenced in a study of radiotherapy plus CTLA-4 blockade in lung cancer. The repertoire was sequenced with immunoSEQ multiplex PCR; TCRdb's copy has only in-frame clones and lacks some. The table lists 80,000 to 100,000 clones, around 86% of them singletons, with nearly 3.5% in the top ten. Sequenced material: peripheral blood, taken from a patient treated with radiotherapy plus ipilimumab. The receptors come from a human donor with non-small cell lung cancer who had a partial response to radiotherapy plus ipilimumab.

The V gene is TRBV4-1, the J gene TRBJ2-4, with D possibly TRBD1 on 6 matching bases. Per the germline V gene, CDR1 is MGHRA and CDR2 is YSYEKL. The CDR3 has 16 amino acids. V lost 5 bases to trimming and J lost 5 bases, with 19 bases between them. This CDR3 is CASSTQGTRAQNIQYF. For the CDR3, the DNA is TGCGCCAGCAGCACACAGGGAACTCGGGCCCAAAACATTCAGTACTTC.

V usage is TRBV5-1 and J usage is TRBJ2-7, with D possibly being TRBD2 (5 bases). Germline CDR1 reads SGHRS; CDR2 reads YFSETQ. V shed 4 bases and J shed 1 base, with 18 bases lying between them. This CDR3 comprises 16 residues. CDR3 amino acids: CASSPIGGGGSYEQYF. The CDR3 DNA is TGCGCCAGCAGCCCCATCGGCGGAGGTGGGTCCTACGAGCAGTACTTC. Full variable domain (remainder filled in from reference TRBV5-1 and TRBJ2-7): KAGVTQTPRYLIKTRGQQVTLSCSPISGHRSVSWYQQTPGQGLQFLFEYFSETQRNKGNFPGRFSGRQFSNSRSEMNVSTLELGDSALYLCASSPIGGGGSYEQYFGPGTRLTVT.

The chain has TRBV5-1 and TRBJ1-2; D is possibly TRBD1 (6 bases). Germline V gene lookup returns CDR1 SGHRS and CDR2 YFSETQ. The CDR3 has 15 residues. Trimming took off 0 bases at V and 4 bases at J, with 13 bases between the two ends. The CDR3 DNA follows: TGCGCCAGCAGCTTGGCCTTTGACAGGAGCTATGGCTACACCTTC. Its protein is CASSLAFDRSYGYTF. Filled out from reference TRBV5-1 and TRBJ1-2, the complete variable domain reads KAGVTQTPRYLIKTRGQQVTLSCSPISGHRSVSWYQQTPGQGLQFLFEYFSETQRNKGNFPGRFSGRQFSNSRSEMNVSTLELGDSALYLCASSLAFDRSYGYTFGSGTRLTVV.

This clone was observed a single time. The chain employs TRBV7-9 and TRBJ2-1, with 8 bases fitting TRBD1. Per the germline V gene, CDR1 is SEHNR and CDR2 is FQNEAQ (reference sequence). The CDR3 length is 18 residues. Trimming took 2 bases from V and 2 from J; bases not matched to a gene: 11. The chain's CDR3 is CASSLNRGKRGAYNEQFF. The CDR3 DNA reads as TGTGCCAGCAGCTTAAACAGGGGGAAAAGGGGCGCCTACAATGAGCAGTTCTTC.

The chain couples TRBV29-1 to TRBJ1-2, with D possibly TRBD1 on 6 matching bases. The germline gives CDR1 SQVTM, CDR2 ANQGSEA. Trimming removed 6 bases from V and 2 bases from J, with 16 bases in between. The CDR3 extends over 14 amino acids. The CDR3 protein is CSVARGGRNYGYTF. CDR3 nucleotide sequence: TGCAGCGTGGCTCGGGGGGGCCGGAACTATGGCTACACCTTC.

This sequence joins TRBV4-3 and TRBJ1-5; 9 positions match TRBD1. Germline V gene lookup returns CDR1 LGHNA and CDR2 YSLEER. CDR3 length: 15 residues. The trim removed 3 bases at V and 6 bases at J, leaving 6 bases unmatched. The CDR3 region is CASSHVQGAVQPQHF. Here the CDR3 DNA reads TGCGCCAGCAGCCATGTACAGGGGGCAGTTCAGCCCCAGCATTTT.

The J gene is TRBJ1-1, the V gene TRBV11-1, with 7 bases fitting TRBD1. CDR1 is SGHAT, CDR2 FQDESV, per germline (reference sequence). The CDR3 runs to 16 residues. V lost 5 bases to trimming and J lost 0 bases; unmatched junction nucleotides: 9. For the CDR3, the DNA is TGTGCCAGCAGCCTCTGGACAGGCTATTTGAACACTGAAGCTTTCTTT. This codes for CASSLWTGYLNTEAFF.

This chain links TRBV4-1 with TRBJ2-3; D is perhaps TRBD2 (5 bases). CDR3 length: 17 amino acids. Trimming removed 2 bases at V and 11 bases at J, with 26 bases between. CDR1 is MGHRA and CDR2 is YSYEKL in the germline V gene. The CDR3, as DNA: TGCGCCAGCAGCCAATCCCCCAGCGGAGCAGAGAATCGAGGGCAGTATTTT. Translation gives CASSQSPSGAENRGQYF.

This clone was recorded once. V gene TRBV7-3 combines with J gene TRBJ1-6; D might be TRBD1 (5 bases). This CDR3 is 15 amino acids long. The V gene lost 2 bases and the J gene lost 7 bases, with 12 bases spanning the gap. Germline lookup yields CDR1 SGHTA and CDR2 FQGTGA. CDR3 DNA: TGTGCCAGCAGCTTAGGGGCCCATGGGAATTCACCCCTCCACTTT. Amino acids: CASSLGAHGNSPLHF.

The chain uses TRBV5-1 and TRBJ1-2; 8 bases align to TRBD1. From germline, CDR1 is SGHRS and CDR2 YFSETQ. This CDR3 is 14 amino acids long. With V trimmed by 3 bases and J by 2 bases, 3 bases remained unmatched. CDR3: CASSSDRVNYGYTF. CDR3 nucleotide sequence: TGCGCCAGCAGCTCGGACAGGGTGAACTATGGCTACACCTTC.

The rearrangement joins TRBV6-6 to TRBJ1-1; D may be TRBD1 (6 bases). The CDR3 extends over 13 amino acids. CDR1 and CDR2 (germline): MNHNY, SVGAGI (reference sequence). The V gene lost 5 bases and the J gene lost 4 bases, with 11 bases spanning the gap. The CDR3 DNA sequence: TGTGCCAGCAGTCCGCGGGGGGCCACTGAAGCTTTCTTT. Encoded protein: CASSPRGATEAFF.

This chain connects TRBV5-4 to TRBJ2-5, with TRBD1 as a possible D gene (6 bases). V gave up 4 bases and J gave up 2 bases, with 9 bases separating them. Germline values: CDR1 SGHNT, CDR2 YYREEE (reference sequence). The CDR3 extends over 13 amino acids. The CDR3 reads CASSEDRQETQYF. The DNA for the CDR3 is TGTGCCAGCAGCGAGGACAGACAAGAGACCCAGTACTTC.

The table lists this clone with a count of one. For the CDR3, the DNA is TGTGCCAGTAGTATGAGCAGGGCGGCAGATACGCAGTATTTT. As protein: CASSMSRAADTQYF. This chain connects TRBV19 to TRBJ2-3; the D gene is possibly TRBD1 (5 bases). Germline V lookup: CDR1 LNHDA, CDR2 SQIVND (reference sequence). The CDR3 runs 14 residues. Deletions cut 3 bases from V and 4 bases from J, with 11 bases between.

This chain uses TRBV7-9 with TRBJ1-1, with D maybe TRBD1 (5 bases). CDR3 length: 14 residues. Germline CDR1 and CDR2: SEHNR and FQNEAQ (reference sequence). V was cut by 3 bases and J by 0 bases, with 8 bases left in between. CDR3 sequence: CASSLGLMNTEAFF. The CDR3 nucleotides read TGTGCCAGCAGCTTGGGGCTGATGAACACTGAAGCTTTCTTT.

The rearrangement uses TRBV19 and TRBJ1-2, with D perhaps matching TRBD1 (5 bases). Trimming pared 6 bases from V and 2 bases from J, leaving 7 bases between. This CDR3 has 12 amino acids. Germline CDR1 LNHDA, CDR2 SQIVND (reference sequence). The CDR3 nucleotides are TGTGCCAGTAGGCCAGGGAACTATGGCTACACCTTC. Its translation is CASRPGNYGYTF.

J is TRBJ1-5 and V is TRBV6-1; 8 positions agree with TRBD1. CDR3 length equals 15 residues. Germline CDR1 MNHNS, CDR2 SASEGT. The junction had 3 bases not matched to a gene; V was cut back by 3 bases and J by 2 bases. The CDR3 region is CASSEQGAGNQPQHF. CDR3 nucleotide sequence: TGTGCCAGCAGTGAGCAGGGGGCAGGCAATCAGCCCCAGCATTTT.

In this sample, this clone turned up a few times. V is TRBV4-1 and J is TRBJ2-1; 16 nucleotides align to TRBD2. This CDR3 region has 19 residues. V was pared by 5 bases and J by 8 bases, with 15 bases of the junction left unmatched. Germline CDR1 reads MGHRA; CDR2 reads YSYEKL. CDR3 residues: CASSSPGGTSGRAGDEQFF. Here the CDR3 DNA reads TGCGCCAGCAGCTCCCCAGGGGGGACTAGCGGGAGGGCCGGCGATGAGCAGTTCTTC.

The rearrangement joins TRBV19 to TRBJ1-5; weak D call: TRBD1 (5 bases). Germline-derived CDR1 and CDR2 are LNHDA and SQIVND (reference sequence). The V end was cut by 1 base, the J end by 0 bases, with 7 bases between. The CDR3 length is 15 residues. CDR3 DNA sequence: TGTGCCAGTAGTATAGCCAGGGCTAGCAATCAGCCCCAGCATTTT. Translating gives CASSIARASNQPQHF. The variable domain in full, completed from reference TRBV19 and TRBJ1-5, reads DGGITQSPKYLFRKEGQNVTLSCEQNLNHDAMYWYRQDPGQGLRLIYYSQIVNDFQKGDIAEGYSVSREKKESFPLTVTSAQKNPTAFYLCASSIARASNQPQHFGDGTRLSIL.

The chain couples TRBV7-2 to TRBJ2-1, with 9 bases that match TRBD1. With V trimmed by 5 bases and J by 9 bases, 11 bases remained unmatched. This CDR3 spans 15 amino acids. Germline V lookup: CDR1 SGHTA, CDR2 FQGNSA. The CDR3 sequence is CASSDRDRAVGEQFF. The CDR3 DNA sequence: TGTGCCAGCAGCGACCGGGACAGGGCGGTAGGTGAGCAGTTCTTC.

The chain couples TRBV18 to TRBJ1-4, with D uncertain. From germline, CDR1 is KGHSH and CDR2 LQKENI. The CDR3 covers 12 residues. V lost 4 bases and J lost 8, with 8 bases in between. CDR3 in amino acids: CASSRTEEKLFF. The CDR3 coding sequence is TGTGCCAGCTCACGAACGGAGGAAAAACTGTTTTTT.

This clone was detected only once. V and J are TRBV6-1 and TRBJ1-3, with TRBD1 matching over 7 bases. V was pared by 4 bases and J by 0 bases, with 6 bases of the junction left unmatched. The CDR3 extends over 16 amino acids. CDR1 MNHNS and CDR2 SASEGT come from the germline V gene. The CDR3: CASSGQGIFSGNTIYF. CDR3 sequence (DNA): TGTGCCAGCAGTGGACAGGGCATTTTCTCTGGAAACACCATATATTTT.

The CDR3 loop is CASSPRSRSGALGYTF. The DNA for the CDR3 is TGTGCCAGCAGCCCCCGGAGTAGGAGCGGGGCTCTTGGCTACACCTTC. This sequence joins TRBV7-2 and TRBJ1-2; D possibly corresponds to TRBD1 (5 bases). V dropped 5 bases and J dropped 7 bases, with 23 bases sitting between them. The CDR3 contains 16 residues. Germline values: CDR1 SGHTA, CDR2 FQGNSA.

This chain uses TRBV2 with TRBJ2-2, with D hard to call. The CDR3 contains 13 residues. V was shortened by 6 bases and J by 4 bases, with 9 bases between the two germline ends. Germline assignment: CDR1 SNHLY and CDR2 FYNNEI. The CDR3 loop is CASSEESTGELFF. CDR3 nucleotide sequence: TGTGCCAGCAGCGAGGAGAGCACCGGGGAGCTGTTTTTT.

The rearrangement links TRBV6-5 to TRBJ2-4; 10 bases are shared with TRBD1. The CDR3 length is 14 residues. The V gene's germline CDR1 is MNHEY and CDR2 SVGAGI. V shed 5 bases and J 7 bases; nucleotides not matched to a gene: 5. The CDR3 loop is CASSADRGRNIQYF. CDR3 in DNA: TGTGCCAGCAGTGCAGACAGGGGGCGTAACATTCAGTACTTC.

This rearrangement joins TRBV5-1 to TRBJ2-1, with TRBD2 matching over 9 bases. Per the germline V gene, CDR1 is SGHRS and CDR2 is YFSETQ. V lost 2 bases and J lost 4; bases outside the gene matches: 4. This CDR3 is 15 amino acids long. DNA for the CDR3: TGCGCCAGCAGCTTAACTAGCGGGTCATACAATGAGCAGTTCTTC. This encodes CASSLTSGSYNEQFF. The full variable domain, rest sourced from reference TRBV5-1 and TRBJ2-1, is KAGVTQTPRYLIKTRGQQVTLSCSPISGHRSVSWYQQTPGQGLQFLFEYFSETQRNKGNFPGRFSGRQFSNSRSEMNVSTLELGDSALYLCASSLTSGSYNEQFFGPGTRLTVL.

The chain employs TRBV5-1 and TRBJ2-1, with TRBD2 identical over 8 bases. The CDR3 runs 16 residues. J gave up 4 bases and V 4 bases, and 10 bases lay outside the gene matches. Looked up from germline, CDR1 is SGHRS and CDR2 is YFSETQ. The CDR3 reads CASSPGGATAYNEQFF. The CDR3 nucleotides are TGCGCCAGCAGCCCCGGGGGGGCGACGGCTTACAATGAGCAGTTCTTC.

The gene calls are TRBV11-3 and TRBJ2-7; 8 nucleotides agree with TRBD1. Germline CDR1 reads SGHNT; CDR2 reads YENEEA. Germline trimming cut 5 bases from V and 3 bases from J; bases unmatched to any gene: 6. The CDR3 contains 14 residues. In DNA form, the CDR3 reads TGTGCCAGCAGCCTTCAGGGGGCTCACTACGAGCAGTACTTC. It specifies CASSLQGAHYEQYF.